This TCR beta chain was captured in a study of a mutant IDH1 vaccine in newly diagnosed glioma. Looking at the study overall: Vaccine dosing followed radiotherapy by 4-6 weeks, or accompanied temozolomide cycles. Prior therapy was radiotherapy, temozolomide, or both; most received both. Week 35 was assigned to visit V12, and week 47 was assigned to visit V13. Study-wide results and limits: Among top peripheral T cell clonotypes, changes seemed unrelated to pseudoprogression.

The V gene lost 0 bases and the J gene lost 3 bases, with 7 bases spanning the gap. Germline CDR1 SGDLS, CDR2 YYNGEE. The CDR3 loop spans 14 amino acids. In the case of this clone: Its antigen remains unidentified.

The repertoire was sequenced with immunoSEQ multiplex PCR; TCRdb's copy has only in-frame clones and lacks some. Among around 50,000 clones listed, roughly 84% were seen once. Time point: week 35, safety follow-up. A 20-mer mutant IDH1 peptide at 300 ug was injected subcutaneously with topical imiquimod. The material was PBMCs, obtained from a glioma patient whose treatment included an IDH1 peptide vaccine. The chain recombines TRBV9 with TRBJ1-5; D remains unclear. The TCR was taken from a man aged 35-49 years with glioma. CDR3 bases: TGTGCCAGCAGCGTAGGCCCAGACAATCAGCCCCAGCATTTT. It is translated as CASSVGPDNQPQHF.